This TCR beta chain was documented in a study of T-cell memory formation after mild COVID-19. Notes on the study in general: Shrinking CD4+ clones resided mostly in CM and EM, and CD8+ ones in EMRA.

V lost 4 bases and J lost 0; bases outside the gene matches: 12. Germline CDR1 reads SGHKS; CDR2 reads YYEKEE (reference sequence). This CDR3 is 18 amino acids long. TCRdb re-derived calls from the 5' RACE reads in MiXCR, one entry per CDR3 protein. The data contain roughly 380,000 distinct CDR3 sequences, 25% to 30% of them singletons. This clonotype occurred a few times. Its target is unknown. The origin of this receptor is an adult woman who had mild COVID-19 (a few samples of this study predate the infection). Cell type and time point are not known. The sequenced sample was PBMCs or a T cell subset sorted from them (not recorded which). The chain combines TRBV5-5 with TRBJ1-1, with TRBD1 identical over 10 bases. As DNA, the CDR3 is TGTGCCAGCAGCCCGCTCATGACAGGGGGCGGAATGAACACTGAAGCTTTCTTT. Its translation is CASSPLMTGGGMNTEAFF.